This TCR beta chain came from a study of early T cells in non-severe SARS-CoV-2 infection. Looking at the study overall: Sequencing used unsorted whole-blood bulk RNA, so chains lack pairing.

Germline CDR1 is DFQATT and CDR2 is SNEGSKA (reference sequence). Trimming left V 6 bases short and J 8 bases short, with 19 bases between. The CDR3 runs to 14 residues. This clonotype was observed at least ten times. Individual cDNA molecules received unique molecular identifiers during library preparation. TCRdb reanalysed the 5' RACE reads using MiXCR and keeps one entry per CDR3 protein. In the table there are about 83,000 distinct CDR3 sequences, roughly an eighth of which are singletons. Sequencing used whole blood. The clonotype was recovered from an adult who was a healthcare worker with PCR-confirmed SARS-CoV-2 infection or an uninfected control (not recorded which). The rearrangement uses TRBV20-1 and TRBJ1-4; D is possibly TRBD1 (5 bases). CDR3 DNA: TGCAGTGCCCCTGGGGCAGGGTATTCAGAAAAACTGTTTTTT. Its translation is CSAPGAGYSEKLFF.